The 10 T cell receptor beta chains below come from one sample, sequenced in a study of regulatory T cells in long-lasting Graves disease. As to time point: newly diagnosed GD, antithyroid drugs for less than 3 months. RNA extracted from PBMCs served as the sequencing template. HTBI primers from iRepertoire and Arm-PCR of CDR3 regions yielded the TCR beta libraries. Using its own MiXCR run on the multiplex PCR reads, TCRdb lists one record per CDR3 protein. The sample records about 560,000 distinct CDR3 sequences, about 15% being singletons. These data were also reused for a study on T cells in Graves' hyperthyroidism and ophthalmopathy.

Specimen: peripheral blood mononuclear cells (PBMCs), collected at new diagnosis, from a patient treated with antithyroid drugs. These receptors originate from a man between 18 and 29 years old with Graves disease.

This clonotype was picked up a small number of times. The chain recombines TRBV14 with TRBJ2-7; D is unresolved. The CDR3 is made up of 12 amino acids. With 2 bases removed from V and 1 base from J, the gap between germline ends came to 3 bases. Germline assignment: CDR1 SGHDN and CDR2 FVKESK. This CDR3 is CASSQLSYEQYF. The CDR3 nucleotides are TGTGCCAGCAGCCAACTTTCCTACGAGCAGTACTTC.

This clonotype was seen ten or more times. CDR3: CASPLAGVLDTQYF. The CDR3 DNA follows: TGTGCTTCGCCCCTAGCGGGAGTATTAGATACGCAGTATTTT. The chain couples TRBV30 to TRBJ2-3, with 10 positions matching TRBD2. The CDR3 is 14 amino acids. Looked up from germline, CDR1 is GTSNPN and CDR2 is SVGIG (reference sequence).

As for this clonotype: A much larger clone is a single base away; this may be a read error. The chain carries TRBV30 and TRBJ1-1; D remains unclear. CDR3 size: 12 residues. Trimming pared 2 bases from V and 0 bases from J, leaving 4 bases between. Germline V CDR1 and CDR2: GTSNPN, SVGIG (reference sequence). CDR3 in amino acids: CAWSILNTEAFF. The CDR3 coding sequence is TGTGCCTGGAGTATTCTGAACACTGAAGCTTTCTTT.

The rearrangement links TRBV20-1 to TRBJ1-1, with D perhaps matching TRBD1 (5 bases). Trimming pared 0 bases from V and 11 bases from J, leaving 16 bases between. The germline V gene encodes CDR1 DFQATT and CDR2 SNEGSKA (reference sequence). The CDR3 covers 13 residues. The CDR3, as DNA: TGCAGTGCTAGAGATGGACGGGGCTTTGGGGCTTTCTTT. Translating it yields CSARDGRGFGAFF.

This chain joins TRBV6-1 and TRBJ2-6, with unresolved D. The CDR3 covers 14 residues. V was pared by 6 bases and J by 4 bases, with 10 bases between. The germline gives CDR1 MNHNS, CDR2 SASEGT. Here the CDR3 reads CASRTSAGANVLTF. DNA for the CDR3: TGTGCCAGCAGGACCAGCGCCGGGGCCAACGTCCTGACTTTC.

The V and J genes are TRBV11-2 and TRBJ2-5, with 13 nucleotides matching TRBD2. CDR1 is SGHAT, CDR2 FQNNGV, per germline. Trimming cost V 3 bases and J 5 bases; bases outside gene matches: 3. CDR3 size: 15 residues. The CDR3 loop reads CASSFGLAGVETQYF. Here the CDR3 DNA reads TGTGCCAGCAGCTTCGGACTAGCGGGAGTGGAGACCCAGTACTTC.

The CDR3 bases are TGTGCCAGCAGCCTATGGGAAGCGGGACAAGAGACCCAGTACTTC. Protein sequence: CASSLWEAGQETQYF. The genes are TRBV7-8 and TRBJ2-5; 7 nucleotides align to TRBD2. The germline CDR1 and CDR2 sequences are SGHVS and FQNEAQ. Trimming took 5 bases from V and 2 from J; bases not matched to a gene: 8. This CDR3 comprises 15 residues.

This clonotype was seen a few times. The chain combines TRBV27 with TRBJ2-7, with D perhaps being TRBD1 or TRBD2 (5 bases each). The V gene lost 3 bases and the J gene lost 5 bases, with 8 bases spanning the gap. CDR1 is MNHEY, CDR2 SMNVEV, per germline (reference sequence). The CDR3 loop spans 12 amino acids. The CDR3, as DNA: TGTGCCAGCAGTTTCCGGGACGACGAGCAGTACTTC. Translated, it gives CASSFRDDEQYF.

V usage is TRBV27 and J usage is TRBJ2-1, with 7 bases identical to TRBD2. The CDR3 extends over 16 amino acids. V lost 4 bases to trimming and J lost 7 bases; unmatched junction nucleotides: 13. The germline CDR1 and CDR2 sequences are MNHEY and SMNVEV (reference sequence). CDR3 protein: CASSSRGGSLLNEQFF. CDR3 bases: TGTGCCAGCAGTTCCCGAGGCGGGAGCTTATTGAATGAGCAGTTCTTC.

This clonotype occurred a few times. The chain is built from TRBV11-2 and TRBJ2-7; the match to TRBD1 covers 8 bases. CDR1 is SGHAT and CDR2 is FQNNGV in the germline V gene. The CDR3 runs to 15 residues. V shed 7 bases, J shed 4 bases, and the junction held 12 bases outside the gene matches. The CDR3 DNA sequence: TGTGCCAGCACCCCGATGGACAGGGCCGGGTACGAGCAGTACTTC. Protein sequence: CASTPMDRAGYEQYF.